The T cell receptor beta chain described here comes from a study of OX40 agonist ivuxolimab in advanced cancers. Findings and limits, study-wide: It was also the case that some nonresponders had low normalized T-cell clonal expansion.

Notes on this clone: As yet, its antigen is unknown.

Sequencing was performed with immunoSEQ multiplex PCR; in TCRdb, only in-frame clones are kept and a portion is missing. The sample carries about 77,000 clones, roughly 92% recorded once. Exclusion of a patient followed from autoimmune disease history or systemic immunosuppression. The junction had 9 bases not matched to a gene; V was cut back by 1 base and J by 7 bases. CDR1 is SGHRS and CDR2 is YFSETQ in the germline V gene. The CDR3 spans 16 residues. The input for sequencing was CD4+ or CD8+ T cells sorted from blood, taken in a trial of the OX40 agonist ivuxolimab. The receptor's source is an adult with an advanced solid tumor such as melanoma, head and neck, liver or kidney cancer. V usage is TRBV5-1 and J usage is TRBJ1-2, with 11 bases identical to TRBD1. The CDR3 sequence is CASSLNAGTGGGGYTF. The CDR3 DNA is TGCGCCAGCAGCTTGAATGCCGGGACAGGGGGAGGTGGCTACACCTTC. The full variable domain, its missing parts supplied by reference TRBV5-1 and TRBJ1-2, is KAGVTQTPRYLIKTRGQQVTLSCSPISGHRSVSWYQQTPGQGLQFLFEYFSETQRNKGNFPGRFSGRQFSNSRSEMNVSTLELGDSALYLCASSLNAGTGGGGYTFGSGTRLTVV.